This paragraph reports one T cell receptor (beta chain). This sample was included in a study of cytomegalovirus exposure and HLA in healthy donors. The study ran its PCR with 60 Vbeta and 13 Jbeta primers. Method: immunoSEQ multiplex PCR; TCRdb's copy keeps in-frame clones and lacks some. The data show roughly 170,000 clones, more than 80% seen once. This receptor was taken from a man aged 18-30 years in good health and CMV-seronegative. Material: PBMCs.

CDR3 sequence: CASSLVPSSYEQYF. The CDR3, as DNA: TGTGCCAGCAGTTTAGTCCCCAGCTCCTACGAGCAGTACTTC. The chain combines TRBV27 with TRBJ2-7, with D unclear. Germline V gene lookup returns CDR1 MNHEY and CDR2 SMNVEV (reference sequence). The CDR3 extends over 14 amino acids. Deletions cut 2 bases from V and 0 bases from J, with 8 bases between.